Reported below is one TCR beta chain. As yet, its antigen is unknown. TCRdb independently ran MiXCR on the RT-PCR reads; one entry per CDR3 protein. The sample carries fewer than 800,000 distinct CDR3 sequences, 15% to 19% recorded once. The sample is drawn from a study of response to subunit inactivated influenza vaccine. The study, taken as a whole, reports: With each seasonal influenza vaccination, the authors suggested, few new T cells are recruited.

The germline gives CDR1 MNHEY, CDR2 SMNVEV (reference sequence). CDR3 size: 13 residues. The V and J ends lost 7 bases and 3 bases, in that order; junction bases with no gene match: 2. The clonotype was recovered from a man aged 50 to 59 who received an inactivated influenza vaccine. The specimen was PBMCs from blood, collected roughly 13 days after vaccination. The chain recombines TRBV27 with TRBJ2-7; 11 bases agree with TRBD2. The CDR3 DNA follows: TGTGCCAGCAAGGGACTAGCGGACTACGAGCAGTACTTC. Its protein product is CASKGLADYEQYF.